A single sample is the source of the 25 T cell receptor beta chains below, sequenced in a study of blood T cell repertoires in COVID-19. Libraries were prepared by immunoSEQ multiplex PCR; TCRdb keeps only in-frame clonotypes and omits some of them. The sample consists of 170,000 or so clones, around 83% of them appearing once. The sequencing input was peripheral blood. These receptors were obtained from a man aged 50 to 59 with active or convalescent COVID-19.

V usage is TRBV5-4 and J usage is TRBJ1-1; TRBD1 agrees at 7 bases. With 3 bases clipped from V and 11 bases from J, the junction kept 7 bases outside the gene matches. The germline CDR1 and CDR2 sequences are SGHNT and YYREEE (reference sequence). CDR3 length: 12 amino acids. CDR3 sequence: CASSSTGFGAFF. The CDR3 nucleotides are TGTGCCAGCAGCTCGACAGGGTTTGGTGCTTTCTTT.

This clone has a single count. CDR3 nucleotides: TGTGCCAGCAGCATTACCGCTAGCGGGAGGGGTAATGAGCAGTTCTTC. Translated: CASSITASGRGNEQFF. The gene calls are TRBV5-4 and TRBJ2-1, with TRBD2 matching 12 bases. The germline V gene has CDR1 SGHNT and CDR2 YYREEE (reference sequence). This CDR3 is 16 amino acids long. The V and J ends lost 4 bases and 7 bases, in that order; junction bases with no gene match: 9.

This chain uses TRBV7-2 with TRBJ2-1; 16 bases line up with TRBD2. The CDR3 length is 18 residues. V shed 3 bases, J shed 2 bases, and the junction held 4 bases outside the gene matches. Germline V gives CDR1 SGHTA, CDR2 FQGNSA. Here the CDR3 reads CASSLGLAGGRTYNEQFF. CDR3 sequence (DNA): TGTGCCAGCAGCTTGGGACTAGCGGGGGGGCGGACCTACAATGAGCAGTTCTTC.

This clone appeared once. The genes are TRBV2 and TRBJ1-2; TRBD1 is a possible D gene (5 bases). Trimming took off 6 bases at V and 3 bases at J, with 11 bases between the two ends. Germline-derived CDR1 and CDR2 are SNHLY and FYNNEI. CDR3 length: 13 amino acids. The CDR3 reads CASSARVYYGYTF. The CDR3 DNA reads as TGTGCCAGCAGCGCCAGGGTTTACTATGGCTACACCTTC.

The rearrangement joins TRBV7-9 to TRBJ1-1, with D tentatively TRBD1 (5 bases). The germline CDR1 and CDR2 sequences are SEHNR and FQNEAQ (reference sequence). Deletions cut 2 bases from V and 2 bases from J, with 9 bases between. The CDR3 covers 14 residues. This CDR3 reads CASSLQGENTEAFF. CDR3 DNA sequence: TGTGCCAGCAGCTTACAGGGTGAAAACACTGAAGCTTTCTTT.

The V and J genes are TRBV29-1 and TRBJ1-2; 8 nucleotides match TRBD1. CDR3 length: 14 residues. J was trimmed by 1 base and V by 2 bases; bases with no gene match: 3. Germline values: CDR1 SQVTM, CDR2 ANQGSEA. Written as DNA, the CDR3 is TGCAGCGTTGAACTGACAGGGGTTAACTATGGCTACACCTTC. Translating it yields CSVELTGVNYGYTF.

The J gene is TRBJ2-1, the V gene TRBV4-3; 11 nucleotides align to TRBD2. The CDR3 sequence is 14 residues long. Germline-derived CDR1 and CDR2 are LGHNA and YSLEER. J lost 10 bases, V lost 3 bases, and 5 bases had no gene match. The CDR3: CASSHFGTSGEQFF. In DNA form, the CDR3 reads TGCGCCAGCAGCCACTTTGGGACTAGCGGAGAGCAGTTCTTC.

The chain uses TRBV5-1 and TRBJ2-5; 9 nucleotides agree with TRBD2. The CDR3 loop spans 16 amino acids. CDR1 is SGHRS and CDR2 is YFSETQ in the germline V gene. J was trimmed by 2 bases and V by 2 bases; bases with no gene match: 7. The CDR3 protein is CASSLFSSGGQETQYF. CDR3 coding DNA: TGCGCCAGCAGCTTATTCTCGAGCGGGGGGCAAGAGACCCAGTACTTC.

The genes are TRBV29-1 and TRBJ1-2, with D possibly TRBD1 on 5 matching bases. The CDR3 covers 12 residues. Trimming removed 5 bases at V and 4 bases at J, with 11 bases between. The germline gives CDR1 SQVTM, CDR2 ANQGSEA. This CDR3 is CSVTGEIYGYTF. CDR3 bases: TGCAGCGTTACAGGTGAAATCTATGGCTACACCTTC.

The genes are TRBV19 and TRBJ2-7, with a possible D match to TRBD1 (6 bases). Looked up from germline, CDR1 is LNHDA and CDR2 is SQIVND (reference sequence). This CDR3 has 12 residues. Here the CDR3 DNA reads TGTGCGGGGGCGGACCACTCCTACGAGCAGTACTTC. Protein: CAGADHSYEQYF.

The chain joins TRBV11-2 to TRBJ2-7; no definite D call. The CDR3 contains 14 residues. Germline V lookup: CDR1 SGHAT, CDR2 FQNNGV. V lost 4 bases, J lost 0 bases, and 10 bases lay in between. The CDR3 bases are TGTGCCAGCAGCTCCCGGTTCGGCTCCTACGAGCAGTACTTC. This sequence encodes CASSSRFGSYEQYF.

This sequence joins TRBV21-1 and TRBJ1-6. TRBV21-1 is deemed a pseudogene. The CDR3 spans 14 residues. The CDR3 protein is CASCREEGNSPLHF. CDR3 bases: TGTGCCAGCTGTAGAGAGGAGGGCAATTCACCCCTCCACTTT.

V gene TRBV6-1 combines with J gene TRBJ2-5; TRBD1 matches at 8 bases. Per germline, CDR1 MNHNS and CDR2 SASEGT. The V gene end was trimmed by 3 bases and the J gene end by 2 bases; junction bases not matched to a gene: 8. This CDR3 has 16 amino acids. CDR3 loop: CASSDPGQGTQETQYF. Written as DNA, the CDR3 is TGTGCCAGCAGTGATCCCGGACAGGGTACACAAGAGACCCAGTACTTC.

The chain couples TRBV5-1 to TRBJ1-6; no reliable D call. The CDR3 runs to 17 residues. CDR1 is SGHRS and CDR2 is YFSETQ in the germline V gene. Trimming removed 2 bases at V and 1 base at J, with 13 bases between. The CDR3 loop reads CASSFGQQTSYNSPLHF. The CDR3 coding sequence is TGCGCCAGCAGCTTTGGGCAGCAGACGTCCTATAATTCACCCCTCCACTTT.

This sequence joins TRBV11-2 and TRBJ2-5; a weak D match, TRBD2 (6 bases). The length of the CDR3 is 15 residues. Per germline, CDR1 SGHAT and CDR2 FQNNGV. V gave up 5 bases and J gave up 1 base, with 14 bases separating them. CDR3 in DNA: TGTGCCAGCAGCCCCGAACGCGGGGCCCAAGAGACCCAGTACTTC. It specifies CASSPERGAQETQYF.

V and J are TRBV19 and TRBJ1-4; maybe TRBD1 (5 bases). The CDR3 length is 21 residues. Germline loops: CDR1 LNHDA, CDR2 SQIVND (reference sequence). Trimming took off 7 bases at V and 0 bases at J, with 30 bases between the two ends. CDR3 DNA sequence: TGTGCCAGTACCCCGTTCTTTCGCCCGCAGGGTCCTTATACAACTAATGAAAAACTGTTTTTT. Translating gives CASTPFFRPQGPYTTNEKLFF.

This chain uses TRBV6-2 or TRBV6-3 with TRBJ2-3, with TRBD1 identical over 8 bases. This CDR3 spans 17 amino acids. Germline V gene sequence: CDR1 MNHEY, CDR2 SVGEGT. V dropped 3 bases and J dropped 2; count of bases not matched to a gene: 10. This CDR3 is CASSYVLGQGFTDTQYF. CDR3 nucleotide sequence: TGTGCCAGCAGTTATGTGCTTGGACAGGGTTTCACAGATACGCAGTATTTT.

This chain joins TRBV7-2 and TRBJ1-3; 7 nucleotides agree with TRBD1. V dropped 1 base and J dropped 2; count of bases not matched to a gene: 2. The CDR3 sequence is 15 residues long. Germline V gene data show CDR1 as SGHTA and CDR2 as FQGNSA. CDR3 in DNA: TGTGCCAGCAGCTTAGTGCAGGGGGCTGGAAACACCATATATTTT. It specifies CASSLVQGAGNTIYF. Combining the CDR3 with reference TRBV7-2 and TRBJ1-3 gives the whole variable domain GAGVSQSPSNKVTEKGKDVELRCDPISGHTALYWYRQSLGQGLEFLIYFQGNSAPDKSGLPSDRFSAERTGGSVSTLTIQRTQQEDSAVYLCASSLVQGAGNTIYFGEGSWLTVV.

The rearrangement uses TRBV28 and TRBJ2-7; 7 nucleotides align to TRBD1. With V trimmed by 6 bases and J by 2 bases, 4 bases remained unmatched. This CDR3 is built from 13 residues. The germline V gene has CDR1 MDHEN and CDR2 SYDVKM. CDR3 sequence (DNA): TGTGCCAGCAGGGACAGGAGAACCTACGAGCAGTACTTC. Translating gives CASRDRRTYEQYF.

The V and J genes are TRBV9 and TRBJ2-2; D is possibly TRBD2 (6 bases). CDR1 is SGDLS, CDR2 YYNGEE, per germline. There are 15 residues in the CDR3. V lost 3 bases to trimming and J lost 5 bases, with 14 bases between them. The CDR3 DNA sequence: TGTGCCAGCAGCGGGGCTAGCGTTTTAACCGGGGAGCTGTTTTTT. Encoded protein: CASSGASVLTGELFF.

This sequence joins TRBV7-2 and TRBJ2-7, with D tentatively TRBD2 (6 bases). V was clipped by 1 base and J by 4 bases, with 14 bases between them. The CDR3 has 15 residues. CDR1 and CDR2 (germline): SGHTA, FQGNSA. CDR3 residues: CASSLGTGSFYEQYF. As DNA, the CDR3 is TGTGCCAGCAGCTTAGGAACCGGGAGTTTTTACGAGCAGTACTTC.

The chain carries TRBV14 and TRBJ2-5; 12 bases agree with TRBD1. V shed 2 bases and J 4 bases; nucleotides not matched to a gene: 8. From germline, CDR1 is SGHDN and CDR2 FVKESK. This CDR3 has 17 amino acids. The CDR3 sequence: CASSQYVGTGGAETQYF. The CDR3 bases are TGTGCCAGCAGCCAATACGTAGGGACAGGGGGCGCAGAGACCCAGTACTTC.

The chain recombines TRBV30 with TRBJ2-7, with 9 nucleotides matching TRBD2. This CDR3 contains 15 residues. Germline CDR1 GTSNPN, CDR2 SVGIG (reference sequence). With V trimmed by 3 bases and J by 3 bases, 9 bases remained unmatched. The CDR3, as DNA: TGTGCCTGGAGCGGAGCTGGCGGGAGGGGCTACGAGCAGTACTTC. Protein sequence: CAWSGAGGRGYEQYF. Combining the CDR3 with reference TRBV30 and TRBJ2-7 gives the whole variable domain SQTIHQWPATLVQPVGSPLSLECTVEGTSNPNLYWYRQAAGRGLQLLFYSVGIGQISSEVPQNLSASRPQDRQFILSSKKLLLSDSGFYLCAWSGAGGRGYEQYFGPGTRLTVT.

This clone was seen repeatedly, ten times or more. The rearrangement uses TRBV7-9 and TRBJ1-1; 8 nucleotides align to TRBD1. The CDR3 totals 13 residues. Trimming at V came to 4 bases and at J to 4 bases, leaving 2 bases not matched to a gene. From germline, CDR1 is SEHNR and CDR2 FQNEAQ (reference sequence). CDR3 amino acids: CASSSGQGTEAFF. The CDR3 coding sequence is TGTGCCAGCAGCTCAGGACAGGGCACTGAAGCTTTCTTT.

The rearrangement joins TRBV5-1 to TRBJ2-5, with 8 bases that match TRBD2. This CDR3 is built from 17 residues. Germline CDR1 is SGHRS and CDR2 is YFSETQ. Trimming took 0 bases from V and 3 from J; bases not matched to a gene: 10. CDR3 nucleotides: TGCGCCAGCAGCTTGGCCGGTGGTAGCGGGAAAGAAGAGACCCAGTACTTC. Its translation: CASSLAGGSGKEETQYF. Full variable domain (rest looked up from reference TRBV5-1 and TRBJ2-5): KAGVTQTPRYLIKTRGQQVTLSCSPISGHRSVSWYQQTPGQGLQFLFEYFSETQRNKGNFPGRFSGRQFSNSRSEMNVSTLELGDSALYLCASSLAGGSGKEETQYFGPGTRLLVL.